The present entry profiles one TCR beta chain with its context. What it binds is unknown. The data belong to a study of identical twins. Each CDR3 protein is one row after TCRdb ran MiXCR on the 5' RACE reads. The sample lists roughly 630,000 distinct CDR3 sequences, roughly 6.6% occurring once. The study's findings and limits: Sequences that were beta out-of-frame showed weaker excess twin sharing.

The CDR3 has 14 amino acids. With 0 bases clipped from V and 2 bases from J, the junction kept 2 bases outside the gene matches. Germline loops: CDR1 SGDLS, CDR2 YYNGEE. This same sample was also taken into another study, of yellow fever vaccine responses in identical twins.

The source is a woman aged 18-29 years in good health. Input material: PBMCs. This chain links TRBV9 with TRBJ2-7, with 7 nucleotides matching TRBD2. Written as DNA, the CDR3 is TGTGCCAGCAGCGTAGACGGGACTACCTACGAGCAGTACTTC. Translating gives CASSVDGTTYEQYF.